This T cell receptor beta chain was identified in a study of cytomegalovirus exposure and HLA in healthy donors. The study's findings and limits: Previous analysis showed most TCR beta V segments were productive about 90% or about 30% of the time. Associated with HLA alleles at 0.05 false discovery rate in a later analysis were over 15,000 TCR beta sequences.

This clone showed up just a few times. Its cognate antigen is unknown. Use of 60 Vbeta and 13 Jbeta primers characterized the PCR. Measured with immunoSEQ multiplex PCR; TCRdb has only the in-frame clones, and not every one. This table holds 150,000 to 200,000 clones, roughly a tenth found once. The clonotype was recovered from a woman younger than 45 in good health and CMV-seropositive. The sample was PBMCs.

CDR3 amino acids: CASILENTGELFF. CDR3 DNA sequence: TGTGCCAGCATTTTAGAAAACACCGGGGAGCTGTTTTTT. The chain recombines TRBV6-1 with TRBJ2-2; unclear D gene. The CDR3 totals 13 residues. Germline CDR1 and CDR2: MNHNS and SASEGT. Trimming removed 7 bases at V and 2 bases at J, with 8 bases between.